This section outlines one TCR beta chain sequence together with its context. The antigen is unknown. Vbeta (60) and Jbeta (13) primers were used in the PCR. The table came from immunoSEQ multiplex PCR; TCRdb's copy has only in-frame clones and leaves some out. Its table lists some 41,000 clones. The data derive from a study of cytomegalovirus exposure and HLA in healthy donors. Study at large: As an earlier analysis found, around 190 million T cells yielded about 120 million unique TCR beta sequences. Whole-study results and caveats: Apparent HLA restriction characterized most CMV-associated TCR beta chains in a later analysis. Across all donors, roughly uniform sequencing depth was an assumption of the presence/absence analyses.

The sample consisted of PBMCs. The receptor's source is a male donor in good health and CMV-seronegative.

CDR3 amino acids: CASSMAASYNEQFF. In DNA, the CDR3 is TGTGCCAGTAGTATGGCAGCGTCCTACAATGAGCAGTTCTTC. This sequence joins TRBV19 and TRBJ2-1; D is unclear. Between the trimmed V and J ends, which lost 3 bases and 1 base, there was a span of 7 bases. This CDR3 region has 14 residues. The germline CDR1 and CDR2 sequences are LNHDA and SQIVND (reference sequence).